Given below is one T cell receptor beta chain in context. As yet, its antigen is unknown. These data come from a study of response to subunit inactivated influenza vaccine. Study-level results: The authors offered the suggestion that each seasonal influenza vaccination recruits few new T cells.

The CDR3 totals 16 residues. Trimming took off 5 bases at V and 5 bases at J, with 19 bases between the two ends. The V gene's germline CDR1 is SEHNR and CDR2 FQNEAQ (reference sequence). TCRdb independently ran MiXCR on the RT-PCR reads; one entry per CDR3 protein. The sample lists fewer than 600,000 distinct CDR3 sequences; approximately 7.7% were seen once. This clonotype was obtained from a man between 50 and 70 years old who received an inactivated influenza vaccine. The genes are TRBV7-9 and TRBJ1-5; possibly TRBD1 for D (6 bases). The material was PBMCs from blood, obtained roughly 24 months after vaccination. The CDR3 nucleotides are TGTGCCAGCAGCCCCACACAGGGCTCGGTGGATCAGCCCCAGCATTTT. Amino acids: CASSPTQGSVDQPQHF.